The next 32 T cell receptor beta chains were all read from a single sample in a study of control samples from healthy donors and cancer patients. Here immunoSEQ multiplex PCR was the method, and the copy in TCRdb shows in-frame clones only, minus some. The sample shows approximately 170,000 clones, about 90% of them seen only once. Specimen: blood. These receptors were taken from a woman in her twenties or thirties in good health.

The chain links TRBV27 to TRBJ2-7; 10 bases match TRBD2. The J segment lost 2 bases and the V segment lost 2 bases, leaving 6 bases of the junction unmatched. Germline loops: CDR1 MNHEY, CDR2 SMNVEV (reference sequence). This CDR3 has 16 residues. The CDR3 nucleotides read TGTGCCAGCAGTTTACGTGTGACTAGCGGGCCCTACGAGCAGTACTTC. It encodes CASSLRVTSGPYEQYF.

The chain carries TRBV29-1 and TRBJ1-1; D might be TRBD1 (5 bases). V was trimmed by 6 bases and J by 6 bases, leaving 14 bases between them. Per the germline V gene, CDR1 is SQVTM and CDR2 is ANQGSEA. The CDR3 is made up of 12 amino acids. DNA of the CDR3: TGCAGCGTGGGGGAGCGGGGGGCTGAAGCTTTCTTT. Its translation: CSVGERGAEAFF. Together with reference TRBV29-1 and TRBJ1-1, the CDR3 gives the full variable domain: SAVISQKPSRDICQRGTSLTIQCQVDSQVTMMFWYRQQPGQSLTLIATANQGSEATYESGFVIDKFPISRPNLTFSTLTVSNMSPEDSSIYLCSVGERGAEAFFGQGTRLTVV.

The sample holds one count of this clone. This chain uses TRBV5-1 with TRBJ2-5; 15 bases fit TRBD2. The CDR3 consists of 15 residues. V trimming: 4 bases; J trimming: 5 bases; junction bases outside the gene matches: 3. Germline assignment: CDR1 SGHRS and CDR2 YFSETQ. The CDR3 bases are TGCGCCAGCAGCGCGGGACTAGCGGGAGGTGAGACCCAGTACTTC. It translates to CASSAGLAGGETQYF.

The chain is built from TRBV6-1 and TRBJ2-7, with unresolved D. This CDR3 comprises 12 residues. Germline-derived CDR1 and CDR2 are MNHNS and SASEGT. Between the trimmed V and J ends, which lost 2 bases and 8 bases, there was a span of 10 bases. This CDR3 is CASSEIEVKQYF. For the CDR3, the DNA is TGTGCCAGCAGTGAAATAGAGGTCAAGCAGTACTTC.

The chain has TRBV15 and TRBJ2-1; D possibly corresponds to TRBD2 (5 bases). V lost 2 bases to trimming and J lost 9 bases, with 20 bases between them. Germline CDR1 and CDR2: LNHNV and YYDKDF (reference sequence). The CDR3 contains 16 residues. The CDR3 protein is CATSRPNQFGKGEQFF. The CDR3 DNA reads as TGTGCCACCAGCAGACCAAACCAGTTCGGGAAGGGTGAGCAGTTCTTC.

On this clone itself: Other DNA sequences in this sample translate to the same CDR3. In nucleotides, the CDR3 is TGTGCCAGTAGTACACAGGGTAACAATCAGCCCCAGCATTTT. Protein: CASSTQGNNQPQHF. The chain carries TRBV19 and TRBJ1-5; tentative D call: TRBD1 (6 bases). The CDR3 loop spans 14 amino acids. The germline V gene has CDR1 LNHDA and CDR2 SQIVND (reference sequence). V was shortened by 4 bases and J by 3 bases, with 10 bases between the two germline ends.

Remarks on this clone: This same CDR3 is encoded by further DNA sequences in the sample. This chain uses TRBV7-3 with TRBJ1-1; possible D gene TRBD1, 5 bases. Germline V gives CDR1 SGHTA, CDR2 FQGTGA. The CDR3 length is 14 residues. Trimming removed 4 bases from V and 1 base from J, with 10 bases in between. The CDR3 protein is CASSSGPSNTEAFF. The CDR3 DNA follows: TGTGCCAGCAGCTCGGGACCGTCGAACACTGAAGCTTTCTTT.

V gene TRBV21-1 combines with J gene TRBJ2-1; the table's D call, TRBD2, was not checked against the DNA. TRBV21-1 is described as a pseudogene. This CDR3 is built from 15 residues. The CDR3 bases are TGTGCCAGCAGCACGAGCGGGCAGTCCTACAATGAGCAGTTCTTC. Translated: CASSTSGQSYNEQFF.

This chain connects TRBV12-5 to TRBJ1-6, with 7 bases matching TRBD1. The trim removed 2 bases at V and 0 bases at J, leaving 7 bases unmatched. Germline V gene data show CDR1 as LGHNT and CDR2 as FRNRAP. The CDR3 extends over 18 amino acids. The CDR3 region is CASGLQQGKNSYNSPLHF. The DNA for the CDR3 is TGTGCTAGTGGTTTGCAACAGGGGAAAAACTCCTATAATTCACCCCTCCACTTT.

The chain has TRBV4-1 and TRBJ2-3; D unresolved. CDR3 length: 15 amino acids. Per the germline V gene, CDR1 is MGHRA and CDR2 is YSYEKL. The V end was cut by 4 bases, the J end by 5 bases, with 16 bases between. DNA for the CDR3: TGCGCCAGCAGCCTAAGGGCTGCGTGGGAAGATACGCAGTATTTT. This sequence encodes CASSLRAAWEDTQYF.

The chain recombines TRBV19 with TRBJ1-1; D not certain. This CDR3 comprises 17 residues. Trimming removed 5 bases from V and 6 bases from J, with 25 bases in between. From germline, CDR1 is LNHDA and CDR2 SQIVND (reference sequence). For the CDR3, the DNA is TGTGCCAGTAGTGTACACACCCCAGGAAGAGGATCGGCTGAAGCTTTCTTT. Its protein product is CASSVHTPGRGSAEAFF.

Points on this clone: At one end, the junction sequence differs from germline, possibly due to a read error. V is TRBV12-3 or TRBV12-4 and J is TRBJ1-2, with D tentatively TRBD1 (5 bases). CDR3 length: 11 amino acids. The CDR3 DNA reads as TGTGCCAGCAGTCATACTTCCAGGGTCGCCTTC. Protein product: CASSHTSRVAF.

The gene calls are TRBV6-2 or TRBV6-3 and TRBJ2-5, with unresolved D. CDR1 is MNHEY and CDR2 is SVGEGT in the germline V gene. The CDR3 extends over 18 amino acids. The V and J ends lost 0 bases and 0 bases respectively, with 17 bases between them. CDR3 amino acids: CASSYSRPASSYQETQYF. The CDR3 coding sequence is TGTGCCAGCAGTTACTCGAGGCCAGCCTCCTCGTACCAAGAGACCCAGTACTTC.

The gene calls are TRBV6-5 and TRBJ1-5; a weak D match, TRBD1 (6 bases). CDR1 is MNHEY and CDR2 is SVGAGI in the germline V gene. V was shortened by 5 bases and J by 6 bases, with 17 bases between the two germline ends. The CDR3 totals 15 residues. CDR3 coding DNA: TGTGCCAGCAGTCACAGGGAGGTGGGAACTCAGCCCCAGCATTTT. Translated, it gives CASSHREVGTQPQHF.

V and J are TRBV9 and TRBJ1-5; perhaps TRBD1 as D (5 bases). Deletions cut 3 bases from V and 1 base from J, with 8 bases between. This CDR3 is built from 14 residues. Germline lookup yields CDR1 SGDLS and CDR2 YYNGEE. The DNA for the CDR3 is TGTGCCAGCAGCGCGGGGCTCAGCAATCAGCCCCAGCATTTT. Translating gives CASSAGLSNQPQHF.

The chain has TRBV27 and TRBJ2-3; D perhaps matches TRBD2 (6 bases). CDR3 length: 16 residues. Germline V gene sequence: CDR1 MNHEY, CDR2 SMNVEV (reference sequence). V dropped 2 bases and J dropped 0 bases, with 12 bases sitting between them. The CDR3 DNA follows: TGTGCCAGCAGTTTACAGCGGGCCCTTAGCACAGATACGCAGTATTTT. Protein product: CASSLQRALSTDTQYF.

The V and J genes are TRBV6-4 and TRBJ2-1; TRBD2 is a possible D gene (6 bases). This CDR3 region has 14 residues. The germline gives CDR1 MRHNA, CDR2 SNTAGT. With 5 bases removed from V and 5 bases from J, the gap between germline ends came to 13 bases. This chain's CDR3 is CASSPRDSHNEQFF. In nucleotides, the CDR3 is TGTGCCAGCAGTCCCCGGGACTCGCACAATGAGCAGTTCTTC.

This clone turned up a few times. The chain carries TRBV14 and TRBJ2-3, with a possible D match to TRBD2 (5 bases). The CDR3 spans 13 residues. Germline values: CDR1 SGHDN, CDR2 FVKESK. The V gene lost 7 bases and the J gene lost 0 bases, with 8 bases spanning the gap. CDR3 in amino acids: CASKSGSTDTQYF. DNA for the CDR3: TGTGCCAGCAAGTCGGGGAGCACAGATACGCAGTATTTT.

This chain links TRBV7-8 with TRBJ1-1, with 7 bases identical to TRBD1. V dropped 7 bases and J dropped 0; count of bases not matched to a gene: 5. The CDR3 contains 14 residues. Germline assignment: CDR1 SGHVS and CDR2 FQNEAQ. CDR3 region: CASTLTGVNTEAFF. CDR3 coding DNA: TGTGCCAGCACGCTAACAGGGGTGAACACTGAAGCTTTCTTT.

This rearrangement joins TRBV6-2 or TRBV6-3 to TRBJ2-2; D remains unclear. The germline gives CDR1 MNHEY, CDR2 SVGEGT. Between the trimmed V and J ends, which lost 6 bases and 0 bases, there was a span of 11 bases. This CDR3 is built from 15 residues. CDR3 in amino acids: CASSVRPTNTGELFF. The CDR3 DNA follows: TGTGCCAGCAGCGTCAGGCCGACGAACACCGGGGAGCTGTTTTTT.

This clone appeared a single time. The gene calls are TRBV20-1 and TRBJ1-5; maybe TRBD1 (5 bases). This CDR3 contains 14 residues. V lost 3 bases and J lost 2, with 11 bases in between. CDR1 and CDR2 from the germline V gene are DFQATT and SNEGSKA (reference sequence). The CDR3 coding sequence is TGCAGTGCTAGTAGGGGCGCGGGCAATCAGCCCCAGCATTTT. Translation gives CSASRGAGNQPQHF.

The genes are TRBV6-2 or TRBV6-3 and TRBJ2-1; 7 bases fit TRBD2. CDR1 is MNHEY and CDR2 is SVGEGT in the germline V gene. This CDR3 has 14 residues. With 4 bases clipped from V and 3 bases from J, the junction kept 3 bases outside the gene matches. The CDR3 protein is CASSSLAGYNEQFF. In DNA form, the CDR3 reads TGTGCCAGCAGTTCCTTAGCGGGCTACAATGAGCAGTTCTTC.

The V gene is TRBV4-1, the J gene TRBJ2-7; TRBD1 agrees at 7 bases. J gave up 2 bases and V 5 bases, and 6 bases lay outside the gene matches. The V gene's germline CDR1 is MGHRA and CDR2 YSYEKL. The CDR3 has 14 residues. The CDR3 DNA reads as TGCGCCAGCAGCTCCCGACAGGGTCCCTACGAGCAGTACTTC. As protein: CASSSRQGPYEQYF.

CDR3 in DNA: TGTGCCTGGAGTGTACAAGCGAACACCGGGGAGCTGTTTTTT. Its translation is CAWSVQANTGELFF. The chain joins TRBV30 to TRBJ2-2, with D unresolved. The CDR3 runs 14 residues. Germline CDR1 and CDR2: GTSNPN and SVGIG (reference sequence). Trimming stripped 0 bases from V and 0 bases from J, with 5 bases between.

The J gene is TRBJ2-2, the V gene TRBV19; 9 bases fit TRBD1. This CDR3 is built from 17 residues. CDR1 and CDR2 (germline): LNHDA, SQIVND (reference sequence). After removal of 4 bases from V and 5 bases from J, the junction contained 11 bases not matched to a gene. The CDR3 coding sequence is TGTGCCAGTAGTACCCCCCCGGGACAGGGTCGGACCGGGGAGCTGTTTTTT. As protein: CASSTPPGQGRTGELFF.

This chain joins TRBV7-9 and TRBJ2-7, with 11 bases lining up with TRBD2. Germline CDR1 SEHNR, CDR2 FQNEAQ (reference sequence). V shed 5 bases and J 0 bases; nucleotides not matched to a gene: 3. The CDR3 has 15 residues. The DNA for the CDR3 is TGTGCCAGCAGCCCGGGGACTAGCGGCTCCTACGAGCAGTACTTC. Translating it yields CASSPGTSGSYEQYF. The entire variable domain, with the rest obtained from reference TRBV7-9 and TRBJ2-7, is as follows: DTGVSQNPRHKITKRGQNVTFRCDPISEHNRLYWYRQTLGQGPEFLTYFQNEAQLEKSRLLSDRFSAERPKGSFSTLEIQRTEQGDSAMYLCASSPGTSGSYEQYFGPGTRLTVT.

The rearrangement uses TRBV7-2 and TRBJ2-7, with TRBD2 matching over 7 bases. The CDR3 is made up of 13 amino acids. Germline values: CDR1 SGHTA, CDR2 FQGNSA. The trim removed 5 bases at V and 6 bases at J, leaving 7 bases unmatched. CDR3 region: CASSPQGGGEQYF. In DNA, the CDR3 is TGTGCCAGCAGCCCCCAGGGCGGGGGCGAGCAGTACTTC.

The J gene is TRBJ1-5, the V gene TRBV19; D unclear. Per germline, CDR1 LNHDA and CDR2 SQIVND (reference sequence). The V gene lost 3 bases and the J gene lost 5 bases, with 17 bases spanning the gap. The CDR3 length is 16 residues. The CDR3 sequence: CASSIMTAGYDQPQHF. The CDR3 bases are TGTGCCAGTAGTATCATGACGGCGGGGTACGATCAGCCCCAGCATTTT. The whole variable domain, filled in from reference TRBV19 and TRBJ1-5, reads DGGITQSPKYLFRKEGQNVTLSCEQNLNHDAMYWYRQDPGQGLRLIYYSQIVNDFQKGDIAEGYSVSREKKESFPLTVTSAQKNPTAFYLCASSIMTAGYDQPQHFGDGTRLSIL.

The chain employs TRBV7-2 and TRBJ2-1; weak D call: TRBD1 (6 bases). This CDR3 is 14 amino acids long. Trimming took off 1 base at V and 7 bases at J, with 11 bases between the two ends. The V gene's germline CDR1 is SGHTA and CDR2 FQGNSA. The CDR3 reads CASSLDRRGNEQFF. CDR3 in DNA: TGTGCCAGCAGCTTAGATCGCAGGGGTAATGAGCAGTTCTTC.

This chain uses TRBV27 with TRBJ2-1, with 8 bases lining up with TRBD2. Germline lookup yields CDR1 MNHEY and CDR2 SMNVEV (reference sequence). V lost 2 bases to trimming and J lost 1 base; unmatched junction nucleotides: 4. CDR3 length equals 16 residues. The CDR3 nucleotides read TGTGCCAGCAGTTTACTTGGCGGGAGGTCCTACAATGAGCAGTTCTTC. Residues: CASSLLGGRSYNEQFF.

Comment on this clone: Just one base apart from a much larger clone, this may be a read error. V usage is TRBV2 and J usage is TRBJ2-3, with TRBD1 identical over 10 bases. Germline V gene data show CDR1 as SNHLY and CDR2 as FYNNEI. This CDR3 has 15 amino acids. Unmatched junction bases numbered 2, after V lost 4 bases and J lost 1 base. CDR3 in DNA: TGTGCCAGCAGTGCCGGGACAGGGGGCACAGATACGCAGTATTTT. Translated: CASSAGTGGTDTQYF.

The chain has TRBV20-1 and TRBJ1-1; a weak D match, TRBD1 (5 bases). CDR3 size: 12 residues. Trimming pared 3 bases from V and 7 bases from J, leaving 12 bases between. The germline CDR1 and CDR2 sequences are DFQATT and SNEGSKA (reference sequence). As DNA, the CDR3 is TGCAGTGCTAGTCAGGACACGCATGAAGCTTTCTTT. Its translation: CSASQDTHEAFF.